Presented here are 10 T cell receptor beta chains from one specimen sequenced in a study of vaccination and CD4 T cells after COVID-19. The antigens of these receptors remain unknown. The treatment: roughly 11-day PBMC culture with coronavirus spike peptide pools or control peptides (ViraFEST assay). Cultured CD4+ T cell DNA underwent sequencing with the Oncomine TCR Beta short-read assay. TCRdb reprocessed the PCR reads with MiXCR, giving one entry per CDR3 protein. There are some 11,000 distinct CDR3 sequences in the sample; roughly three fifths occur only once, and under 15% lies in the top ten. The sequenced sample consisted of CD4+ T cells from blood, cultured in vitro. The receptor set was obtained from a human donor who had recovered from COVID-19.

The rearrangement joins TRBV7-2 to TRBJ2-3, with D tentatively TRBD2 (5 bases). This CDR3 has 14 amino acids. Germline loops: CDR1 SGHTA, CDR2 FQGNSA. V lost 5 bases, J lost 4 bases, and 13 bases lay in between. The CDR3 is CASSEGRGADTQYF. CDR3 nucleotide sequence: TGTGCCAGCAGCGAAGGGAGAGGCGCAGATACGCAGTATTTT.

The CDR3, as DNA: TGCGCCAGCAGCTTGGCTATAAAGACGGGCTACACCTTC. Translated, it gives CASSLAIKTGYTF. The rearrangement uses TRBV5-1 and TRBJ1-2; unclear D gene. V lost 0 bases, J lost 8 bases, and 11 bases lay in between. This CDR3 spans 13 amino acids. The germline V gene has CDR1 SGHRS and CDR2 YFSETQ.

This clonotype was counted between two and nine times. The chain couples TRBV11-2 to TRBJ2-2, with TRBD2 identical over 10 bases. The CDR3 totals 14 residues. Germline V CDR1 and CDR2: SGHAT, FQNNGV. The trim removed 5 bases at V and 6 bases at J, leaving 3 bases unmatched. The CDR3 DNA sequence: TGTGCCAGCAGCGCGACTAGCGGGTCCGGGGAGCTGTTTTTT. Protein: CASSATSGSGELFF. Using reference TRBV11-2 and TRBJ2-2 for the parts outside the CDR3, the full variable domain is EAGVAQSPRYKIIEKRQSVAFWCNPISGHATLYWYQQILGQGPKLLIQFQNNGVVDDSQLPKDRFSAERLKGVDSTLKIQPAKLEDSAVYLCASSATSGSGELFFGEGSRLTVL.

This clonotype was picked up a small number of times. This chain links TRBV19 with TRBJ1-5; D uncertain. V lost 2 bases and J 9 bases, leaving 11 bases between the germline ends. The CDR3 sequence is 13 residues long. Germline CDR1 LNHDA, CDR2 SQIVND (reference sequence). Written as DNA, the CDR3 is TGTGCCAGTAGTATACGGCAGACACGGCCCCAGCATTTT. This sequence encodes CASSIRQTRPQHF. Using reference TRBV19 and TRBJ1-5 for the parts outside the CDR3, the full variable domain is DGGITQSPKYLFRKEGQNVTLSCEQNLNHDAMYWYRQDPGQGLRLIYYSQIVNDFQKGDIAEGYSVSREKKESFPLTVTSAQKNPTAFYLCASSIRQTRPQHFGDGTRLSIL.

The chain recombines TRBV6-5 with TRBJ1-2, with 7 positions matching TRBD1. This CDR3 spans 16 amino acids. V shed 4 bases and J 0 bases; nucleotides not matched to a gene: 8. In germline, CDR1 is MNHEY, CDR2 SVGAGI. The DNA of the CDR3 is TGTGCCAGCAGTTTCGCCGGGGACAGAGCTAACTATGGCTACACCTTC. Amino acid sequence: CASSFAGDRANYGYTF.

This CDR3 is CASSLIGTENEKLFF. Here the CDR3 DNA reads TGTGCCAGCAGCTTGATTGGGACGGAAAATGAAAAACTGTTTTTT. The V and J genes are TRBV5-8 and TRBJ1-4; a possible D gene is TRBD1 (5 bases). With 1 base removed from V and 5 bases from J, the gap between germline ends came to 12 bases. Germline lookup yields CDR1 SGHTS and CDR2 YDEGEE. The CDR3 runs to 15 residues.

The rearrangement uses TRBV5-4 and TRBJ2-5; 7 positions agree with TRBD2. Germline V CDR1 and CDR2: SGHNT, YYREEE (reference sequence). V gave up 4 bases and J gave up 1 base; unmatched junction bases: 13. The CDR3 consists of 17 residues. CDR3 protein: CASSAIGGGRSQETQYF. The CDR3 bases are TGTGCCAGCAGCGCAATTGGGGGGGGACGGAGCCAAGAGACCCAGTACTTC. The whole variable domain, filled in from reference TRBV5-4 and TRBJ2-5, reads ETGVTQSPTHLIKTRGQQVTLRCSSQSGHNTVSWYQQALGQGPQFIFQYYREEENGRGNFPPRFSGLQFPNYSSELNVNALELDDSALYLCASSAIGGGRSQETQYFGPGTRLLVL.

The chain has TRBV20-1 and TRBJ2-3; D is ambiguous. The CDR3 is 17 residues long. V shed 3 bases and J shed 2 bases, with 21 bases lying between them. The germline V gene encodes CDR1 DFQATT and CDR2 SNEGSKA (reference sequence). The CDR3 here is CSASDRSRSAYTDTQYF. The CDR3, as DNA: TGCAGTGCTAGCGATCGGTCTAGGAGCGCTTACACAGATACGCAGTATTTT.

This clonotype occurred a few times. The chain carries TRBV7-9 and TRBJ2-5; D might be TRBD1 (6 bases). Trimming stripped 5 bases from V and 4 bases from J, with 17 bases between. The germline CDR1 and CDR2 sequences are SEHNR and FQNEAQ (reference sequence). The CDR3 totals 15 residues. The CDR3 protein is CASSTYRAPGETQYF. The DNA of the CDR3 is TGTGCCAGCAGCACTTACAGGGCCCCGGGAGAGACCCAGTACTTC.

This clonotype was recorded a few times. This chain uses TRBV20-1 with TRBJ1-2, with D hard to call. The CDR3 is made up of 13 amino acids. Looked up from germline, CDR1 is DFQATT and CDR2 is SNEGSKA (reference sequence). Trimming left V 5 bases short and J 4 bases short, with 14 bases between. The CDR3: CSAETDGLYGYTF. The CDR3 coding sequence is TGCAGTGCTGAGACGGATGGCCTCTATGGCTACACCTTC.